This record looks at one T cell receptor beta chain sequence and its context. Germline CDR1 KGHSH, CDR2 LQKENI. The ends were cut back, 2 bases at V and 1 base at J, with 12 bases in the middle. CDR3 length: 15 amino acids. This specimen belongs to a study of patients and donors after allogeneic stem cell transplantation. One entry per CDR3 protein, called by TCRdb with MiXCR from the RT-PCR reads. Among some 880,000 distinct CDR3 sequences, roughly 17% were seen once, and the ten largest hold around 6%. Sequencing input: blood, either unsorted or a sorted T cell fraction (not recorded which). The sequence came from a human donor who was either an allogeneic HSCT recipient or a stem cell or donor lymphocyte infusion donor (not recorded which). It is not recorded whose cells these are; they may come from a transplant donor. This chain joins TRBV18 and TRBJ2-7; TRBD2 might be the D (6 bases). The CDR3 DNA follows: TGTGCCAGCTCACCAACCCCTGGGGGGTCCTACGAGCAGTACTTC. Its protein product is CASSPTPGGSYEQYF.